This TCR beta chain was captured by sequencing in a study of blood T cell repertoires in COVID-19. For the study at large: Acute-phase and convalescent COVID-19 samples originated in the United States, Italy and Spain. T cells, B-cell-depleted T cells, or PBMCs provided the cDNA or gDNA that served as material.

Between the trimmed V and J ends, which lost 3 bases and 4 bases, there was a span of 16 bases. Germline CDR1 is KGHSH and CDR2 is LQKENI. The CDR3 spans 16 residues. The authors' processing: Amplification with reference gene primers provided the estimates of nucleated cell counts. Sequenced by immunoSEQ multiplex PCR; TCRdb stores in-frame clones only, minus some. V, J and clone size reflect that table, while D and trimming were determined from the DNA. The repertoire holds tens of thousands of clones, roughly 86% seen once, with 8.5% in the top ten. The rearrangement uses TRBV18 and TRBJ1-5; tentatively, D is TRBD1 (6 bases). The receptor was isolated from a man in his sixties with active COVID-19. The sequencing input was peripheral blood. The CDR3 sequence: CASSPQGSVGNQPQHF. Here the CDR3 DNA reads TGTGCCAGCTCACCTCAGGGGTCAGTCGGGAATCAGCCCCAGCATTTT.